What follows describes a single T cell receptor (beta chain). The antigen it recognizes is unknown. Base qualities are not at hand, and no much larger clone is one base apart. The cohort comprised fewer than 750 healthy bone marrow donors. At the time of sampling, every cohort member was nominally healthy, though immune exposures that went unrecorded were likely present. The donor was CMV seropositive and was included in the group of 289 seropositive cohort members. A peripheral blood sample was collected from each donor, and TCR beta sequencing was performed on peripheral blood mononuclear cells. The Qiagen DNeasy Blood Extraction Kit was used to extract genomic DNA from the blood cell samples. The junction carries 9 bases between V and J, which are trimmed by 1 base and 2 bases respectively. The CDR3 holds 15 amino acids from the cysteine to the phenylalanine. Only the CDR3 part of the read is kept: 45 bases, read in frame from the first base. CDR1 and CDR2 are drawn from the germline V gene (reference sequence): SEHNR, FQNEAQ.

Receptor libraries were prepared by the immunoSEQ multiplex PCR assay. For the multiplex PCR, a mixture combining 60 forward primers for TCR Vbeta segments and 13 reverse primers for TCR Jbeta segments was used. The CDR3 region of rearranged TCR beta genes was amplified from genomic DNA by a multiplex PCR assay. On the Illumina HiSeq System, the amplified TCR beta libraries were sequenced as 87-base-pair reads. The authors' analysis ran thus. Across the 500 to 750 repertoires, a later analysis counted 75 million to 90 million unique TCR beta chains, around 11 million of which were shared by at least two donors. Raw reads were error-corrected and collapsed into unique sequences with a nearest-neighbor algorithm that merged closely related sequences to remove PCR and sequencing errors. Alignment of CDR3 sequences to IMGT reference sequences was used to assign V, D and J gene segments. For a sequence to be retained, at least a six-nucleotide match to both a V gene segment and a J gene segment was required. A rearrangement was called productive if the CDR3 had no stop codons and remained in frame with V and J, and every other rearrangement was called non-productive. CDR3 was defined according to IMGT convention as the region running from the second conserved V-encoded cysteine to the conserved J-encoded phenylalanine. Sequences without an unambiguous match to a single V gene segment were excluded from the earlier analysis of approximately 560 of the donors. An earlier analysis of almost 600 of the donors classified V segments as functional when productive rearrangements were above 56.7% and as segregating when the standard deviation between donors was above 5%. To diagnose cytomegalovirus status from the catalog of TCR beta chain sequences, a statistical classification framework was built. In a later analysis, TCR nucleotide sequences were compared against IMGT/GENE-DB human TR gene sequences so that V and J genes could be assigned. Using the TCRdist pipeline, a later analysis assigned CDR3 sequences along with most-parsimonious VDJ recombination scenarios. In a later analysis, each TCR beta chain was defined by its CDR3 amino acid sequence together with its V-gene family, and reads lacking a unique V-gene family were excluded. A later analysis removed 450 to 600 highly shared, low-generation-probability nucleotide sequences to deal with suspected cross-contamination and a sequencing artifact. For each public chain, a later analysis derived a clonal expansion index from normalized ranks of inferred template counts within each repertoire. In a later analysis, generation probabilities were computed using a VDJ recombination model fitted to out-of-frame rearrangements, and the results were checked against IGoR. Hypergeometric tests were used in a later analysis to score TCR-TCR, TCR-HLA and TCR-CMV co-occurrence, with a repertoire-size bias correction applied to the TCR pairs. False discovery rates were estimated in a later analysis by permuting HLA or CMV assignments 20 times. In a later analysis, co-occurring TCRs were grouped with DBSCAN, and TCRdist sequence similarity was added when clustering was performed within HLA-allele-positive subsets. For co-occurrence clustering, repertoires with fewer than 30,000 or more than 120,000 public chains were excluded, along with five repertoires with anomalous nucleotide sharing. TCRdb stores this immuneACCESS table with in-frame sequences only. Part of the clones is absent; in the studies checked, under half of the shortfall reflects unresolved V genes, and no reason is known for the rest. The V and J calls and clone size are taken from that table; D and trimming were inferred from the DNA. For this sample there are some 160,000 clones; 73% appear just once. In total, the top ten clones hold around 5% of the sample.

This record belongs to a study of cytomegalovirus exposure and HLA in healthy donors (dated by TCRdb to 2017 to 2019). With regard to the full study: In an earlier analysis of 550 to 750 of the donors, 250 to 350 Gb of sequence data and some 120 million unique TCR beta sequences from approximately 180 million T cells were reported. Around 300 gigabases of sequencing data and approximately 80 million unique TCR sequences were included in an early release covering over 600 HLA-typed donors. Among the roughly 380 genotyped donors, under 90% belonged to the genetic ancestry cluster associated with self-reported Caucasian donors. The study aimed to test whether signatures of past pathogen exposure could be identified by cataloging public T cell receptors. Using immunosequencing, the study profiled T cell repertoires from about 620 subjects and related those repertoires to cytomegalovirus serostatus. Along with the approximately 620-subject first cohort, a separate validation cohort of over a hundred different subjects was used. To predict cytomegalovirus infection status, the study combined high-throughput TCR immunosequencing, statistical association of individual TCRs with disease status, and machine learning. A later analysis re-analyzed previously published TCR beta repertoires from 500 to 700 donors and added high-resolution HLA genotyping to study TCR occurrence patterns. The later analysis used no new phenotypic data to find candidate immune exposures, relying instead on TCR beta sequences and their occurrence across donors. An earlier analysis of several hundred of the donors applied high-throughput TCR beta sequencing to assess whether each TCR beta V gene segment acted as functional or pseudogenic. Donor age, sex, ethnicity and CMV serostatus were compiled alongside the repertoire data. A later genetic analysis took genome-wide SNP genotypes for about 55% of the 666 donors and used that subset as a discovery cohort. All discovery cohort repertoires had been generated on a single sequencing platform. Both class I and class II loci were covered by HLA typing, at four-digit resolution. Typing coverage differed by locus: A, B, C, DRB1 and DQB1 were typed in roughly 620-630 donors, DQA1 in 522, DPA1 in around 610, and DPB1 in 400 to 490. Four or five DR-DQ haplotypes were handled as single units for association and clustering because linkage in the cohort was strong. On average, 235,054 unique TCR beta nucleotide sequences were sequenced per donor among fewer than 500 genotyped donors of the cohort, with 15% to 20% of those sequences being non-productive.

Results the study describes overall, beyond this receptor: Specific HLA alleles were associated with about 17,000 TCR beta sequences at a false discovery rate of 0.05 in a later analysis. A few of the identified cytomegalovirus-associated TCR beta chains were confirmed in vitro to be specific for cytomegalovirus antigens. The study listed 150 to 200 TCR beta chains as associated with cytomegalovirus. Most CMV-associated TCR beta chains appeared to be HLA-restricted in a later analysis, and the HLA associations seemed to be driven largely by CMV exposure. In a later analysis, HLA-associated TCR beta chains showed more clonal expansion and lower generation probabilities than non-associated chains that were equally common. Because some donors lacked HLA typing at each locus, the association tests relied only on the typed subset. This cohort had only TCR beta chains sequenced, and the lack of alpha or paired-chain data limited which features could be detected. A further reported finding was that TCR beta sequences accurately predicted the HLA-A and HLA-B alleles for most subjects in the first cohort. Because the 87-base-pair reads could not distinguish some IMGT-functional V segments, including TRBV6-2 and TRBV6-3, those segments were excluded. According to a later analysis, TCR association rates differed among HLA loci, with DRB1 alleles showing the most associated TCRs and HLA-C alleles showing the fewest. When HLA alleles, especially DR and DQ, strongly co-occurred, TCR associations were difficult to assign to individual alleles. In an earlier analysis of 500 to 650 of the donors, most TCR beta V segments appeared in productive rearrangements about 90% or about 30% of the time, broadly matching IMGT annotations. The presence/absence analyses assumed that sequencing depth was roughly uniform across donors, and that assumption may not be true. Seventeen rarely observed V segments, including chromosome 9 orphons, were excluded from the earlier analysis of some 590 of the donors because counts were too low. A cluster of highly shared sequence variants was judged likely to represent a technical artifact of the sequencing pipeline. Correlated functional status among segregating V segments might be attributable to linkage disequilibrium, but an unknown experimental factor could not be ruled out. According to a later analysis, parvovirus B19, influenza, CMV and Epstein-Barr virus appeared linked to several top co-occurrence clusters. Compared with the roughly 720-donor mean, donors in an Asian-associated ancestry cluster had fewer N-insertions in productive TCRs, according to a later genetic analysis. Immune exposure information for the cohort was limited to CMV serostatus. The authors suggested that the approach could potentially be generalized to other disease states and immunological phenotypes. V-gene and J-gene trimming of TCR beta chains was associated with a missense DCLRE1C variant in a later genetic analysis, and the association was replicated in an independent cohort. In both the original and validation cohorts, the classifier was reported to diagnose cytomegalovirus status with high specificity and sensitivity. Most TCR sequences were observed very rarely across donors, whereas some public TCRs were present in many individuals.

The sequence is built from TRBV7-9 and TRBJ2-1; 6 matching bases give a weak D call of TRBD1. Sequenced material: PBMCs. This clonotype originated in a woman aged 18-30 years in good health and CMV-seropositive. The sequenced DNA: TGTGCCAGCAGCTTAGGGGGGCCCCCCTACAATGAGCAGTTCTTC. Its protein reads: CASSLGGPPYNEQFF.